This passage covers 32 T cell receptor beta chains from one sample sequenced in a study of STAT5B mutations in CD4+ large granular lymphocyte leukemia (dated by TCRdb to 2022 to 2024). The receptor library was made with the immunoSEQ multiplex PCR assay. The table was pulled from immuneACCESS by TCRdb, which kept in-frame rearrangements only. Such tables lose some clones; where checked, under half of the loss comes from unresolved V genes, and the rest has no known cause. The table for this sample lists 25,000 to 40,000 clones; roughly 80% of them were counted only once. The ten largest make up approximately 4% of the sample. Sequencing was done on a sample of CD4+ T cells from blood buffy coats. These receptors were taken from a human donor in good health.

The V call is TRBV28, the J call TRBJ2-7; D is undetermined. Germline CDR1 MDHEN, CDR2 SYDVKM. This CDR3 is built from 13 residues. V was cut by 6 bases and J by 6 bases, with 15 bases left in between. The CDR3 loop is CASSPYRWVEQYF. CDR3 in DNA: TGTGCCAGCAGCCCCTACCGTTGGGTCGAGCAGTACTTC.

The chain links TRBV5-6 to TRBJ2-7; D gene uncertain. This CDR3 region has 14 residues. Trimming pared 0 bases from V and 2 bases from J, leaving 9 bases between. Germline CDR1 SGHDT, CDR2 YYEEEE. CDR3: CASSLAGRTYEQYF. The CDR3 nucleotides are TGTGCCAGCAGCTTGGCCGGCAGAACCTACGAGCAGTACTTC.

This clone was picked up one time. J is TRBJ1-2 and V is TRBV7-9; D unclear. The CDR3 is made up of 16 amino acids. Looked up from germline, CDR1 is SEHNR and CDR2 is FQNEAQ (reference sequence). V lost 3 bases and J 0 bases, leaving 14 bases between the germline ends. The CDR3 loop is CASSFSGEGTNYGYTF. In DNA form, the CDR3 reads TGTGCCAGCAGCTTCTCCGGTGAGGGTACTAACTATGGCTACACCTTC.

The chain links TRBV4-3 to TRBJ2-1; D gene uncertain. The CDR3 is made up of 14 amino acids. Germline V gene data show CDR1 as LGHNA and CDR2 as YSLEER. Trimming stripped 0 bases from V and 3 bases from J, with 6 bases between. The chain's CDR3 is CASSQDASYNEQFF. DNA of the CDR3: TGCGCCAGCAGCCAAGATGCCAGCTACAATGAGCAGTTCTTC.

CDR3 bases: TGTGCCAGCAGTGGTTGGGACAGGATGGTTATTGCCACTGAAGCTTTCTTT. Residues: CASSGWDRMVIATEAFF. V usage is TRBV2 and J usage is TRBJ1-1; the match to TRBD1 covers 8 bases. The CDR3 spans 17 residues. V lost 4 bases, J lost 4 bases, and 14 bases stayed unmatched. Germline CDR1 SNHLY, CDR2 FYNNEI.

The chain has TRBV29-1 and TRBJ2-7; TRBD1 aligns across 9 bases. The CDR3 covers 12 residues. Germline CDR1 and CDR2: SQVTM and ANQGSEA. The ends lost 6 bases at V and 2 bases at J; junction bases unmatched: 2. CDR3: CSVGTGTYEQYF. The DNA of the CDR3 is TGCAGCGTCGGGACAGGGACCTACGAGCAGTACTTC.

This chain connects TRBV19 to TRBJ2-3; 8 bases agree with TRBD1. CDR1 and CDR2 from the germline V gene are LNHDA and SQIVND (reference sequence). CDR3 length: 15 residues. V gave up 5 bases and J gave up 4 bases; unmatched junction bases: 8. CDR3 protein: CASSSDRGVADTQYF. CDR3 DNA sequence: TGTGCCAGTAGTTCCGACAGGGGAGTCGCAGATACGCAGTATTTT.

The chain has TRBV6-6 and TRBJ2-2; D tentatively fits TRBD1 or TRBD2 (7 bases each). CDR3 length: 15 residues. V lost 5 bases and J lost 4, with 14 bases in between. The V gene's germline CDR1 is MNHNY and CDR2 SVGAGI (reference sequence). The DNA of the CDR3 is TGTGCCAGCAGTCACGACAGGGAGGGCACCGGGGAGCTGTTTTTT. Its translation is CASSHDREGTGELFF.

V usage is TRBV11-2 and J usage is TRBJ2-7; 9 bases match TRBD2. With V trimmed by 5 bases and J by 5 bases, 10 bases remained unmatched. Germline assignment: CDR1 SGHAT and CDR2 FQNNGV. The CDR3 is 15 residues long. The CDR3 is CASSLAVAGVHEQYF. In DNA form, the CDR3 reads TGTGCCAGCAGCCTCGCGGTAGCGGGAGTCCACGAGCAGTACTTC.

This clone was seen a single time. The V call is TRBV4-3, the J call TRBJ2-2; TRBD2 matches at 14 bases. Germline CDR1 and CDR2: LGHNA and YSLEER. The CDR3 is 15 residues long. After removal of 4 bases from V and 6 bases from J, the junction contained 1 base not matched to a gene. CDR3 in amino acids: CASSLGLAGAGELFF. In DNA, the CDR3 is TGCGCCAGCAGCCTGGGACTAGCGGGAGCCGGGGAGCTGTTTTTT.

The rearrangement links TRBV5-1 to TRBJ2-7, with D uncertain. Germline V gene lookup returns CDR1 SGHRS and CDR2 YFSETQ. The CDR3 length is 10 residues. The V and J ends lost 7 bases and 5 bases respectively, with 7 bases between them. Here the CDR3 DNA reads TGCGCCAGCCCATCGGACGAGCAGTACTTC. Translating it yields CASPSDEQYF.

The CDR3 region is CASSFWVAGQHEQYF. The CDR3 coding sequence is TGTGCCAGCAGCTTTTGGGTAGCGGGGCAACACGAGCAGTACTTC. The chain links TRBV7-2 to TRBJ2-7; TRBD2 matches 8 bases. J was trimmed by 5 bases and V by 3 bases; bases with no gene match: 9. Germline CDR1 reads SGHTA; CDR2 reads FQGNSA. CDR3 length: 15 residues.

This clone was detected once. The chain recombines TRBV10-2 with TRBJ2-5; 9 nucleotides line up with TRBD2. Per germline, CDR1 WSHSY and CDR2 SAAADI. This CDR3 contains 15 residues. Losses at the gene ends were 2 bases for V and 0 bases for J; bases not matched to a gene: 1. The CDR3 nucleotides read TGCGCCAGCAGTGAGACTAGCGGGTACCAAGAGACCCAGTACTTC. Amino acid sequence: CASSETSGYQETQYF.

V gene TRBV6-5 combines with J gene TRBJ1-1; the D gene is possibly TRBD1 (6 bases). V gave up 11 bases and J gave up 3 bases, with 16 bases separating them. The CDR3 totals 13 residues. Germline values: CDR1 MNHEY, CDR2 SVGAGI. The CDR3 sequence: CASYRVADTEAFF. DNA of the CDR3: TGTGCCTCCTACAGGGTGGCGGACACTGAAGCTTTCTTT.

In its sample, this clone was seen a few times. The J gene is TRBJ1-5, the V gene TRBV19, with D unresolved. Germline V gene sequence: CDR1 LNHDA, CDR2 SQIVND (reference sequence). V was trimmed by 7 bases and J by 0 bases, leaving 7 bases between them. CDR3 length equals 13 residues. The CDR3 DNA reads TGTGCCAGTAATCCGGCTAGCAATCAGCCCCAGCATTTT. It translates to CASNPASNQPQHF.

J is TRBJ1-2 and V is TRBV27; tentatively, D is TRBD1 (5 bases). V was clipped by 4 bases and J by 3 bases, with 12 bases between them. CDR1 and CDR2 from the germline V gene are MNHEY and SMNVEV (reference sequence). The CDR3 runs to 14 residues. The CDR3 coding sequence is TGTGCCAGCAGTTCGTTAAGGGGCTACTATGGCTACACCTTC. It is translated as CASSSLRGYYGYTF.

The genes are TRBV4-2 and TRBJ2-2, with 9 bases identical to TRBD2. This CDR3 contains 15 residues. CDR1 and CDR2 (germline): LGHNA, YNFKEQ. V shed 4 bases, J shed 7 bases, and the junction held 7 bases outside the gene matches. The CDR3 coding sequence is TGTGCCAGCAGCCGGGGGACTAGCTTAGTCGGGGAGCTGTTTTTT. Translating it yields CASSRGTSLVGELFF.

By its share, this clone is medium-sized. V gene TRBV27 combines with J gene TRBJ1-2; TRBD1 matches 9 bases. The CDR3 runs to 15 residues. J lost 1 base, V lost 5 bases, and 5 bases had no gene match. Per the germline V gene, CDR1 is MNHEY and CDR2 is SMNVEV (reference sequence). The CDR3 coding sequence is TGTGCCAGCAGTGGTGGGACAGGGAATAACTATGGCTACACCTTC. It codes for CASSGGTGNNYGYTF.

The V call is TRBV7-8, the J call TRBJ1-5, with a possible D match to TRBD1 (6 bases). Between the trimmed V and J ends, which lost 5 bases and 4 bases, there was a span of 15 bases. Per germline, CDR1 SGHVS and CDR2 FQNEAQ. This CDR3 region has 15 residues. The CDR3 reads CASSRGRQGNQPQHF. The CDR3 nucleotides read TGTGCCAGCAGCCGGGGACGCCAGGGGAATCAGCCCCAGCATTTT.

The rearrangement uses TRBV5-6 and TRBJ2-7; no clear D. This CDR3 has 14 residues. Germline V gives CDR1 SGHDT, CDR2 YYEEEE. V shed 4 bases and J shed 0 bases, with 11 bases lying between them. In nucleotides, the CDR3 is TGTGCCAGCAGCGGGCAGGTGGGCTCCTACGAGCAGTACTTC. This sequence encodes CASSGQVGSYEQYF.

This clone was counted between two and nine times. The V and J genes are TRBV6-1 and TRBJ2-7, with 9 bases that match TRBD2. Germline V gene sequence: CDR1 MNHNS, CDR2 SASEGT. The V segment lost 2 bases and the J segment 2 bases; nucleotides outside the gene matches: 4. The CDR3 contains 15 residues. CDR3 loop: CASSELVAGAYEQYF. The CDR3 DNA follows: TGTGCCAGCAGTGAACTGGTAGCGGGAGCCTACGAGCAGTACTTC.

Concerning this clone: At one of its ends the junction is not consistent with the germline gene, which may arise from a read error. This chain connects TRBV28 to TRBJ1-5, with 7 bases aligning to TRBD1. The CDR3 is 15 residues long. CDR1 and CDR2 (germline): MDHEN, SYDVKM. The chain's CDR3 is CASSRFGTANRPQHF. Written as DNA, the CDR3 is TGTGCCAGCAGCCGTTTTGGGACAGCCAATCGGCCCCAGCATTTT.

V is TRBV5-4 and J is TRBJ2-7, with 9 nucleotides matching TRBD2. Germline CDR1 and CDR2: SGHNT and YYREEE (reference sequence). J was trimmed by 2 bases and V by 3 bases; bases with no gene match: 9. The CDR3 runs 16 residues. The CDR3 here is CASSSSQAGGPYEQYF. The DNA for the CDR3 is TGTGCCAGCAGCTCGAGTCAAGCGGGAGGACCCTACGAGCAGTACTTC.

The J gene is TRBJ1-1, the V gene TRBV5-5, with a tentative D call TRBD1 (5 bases). CDR3 length: 16 amino acids. With 0 bases removed from V and 1 base from J, the gap between germline ends came to 13 bases. Germline V gene sequence: CDR1 SGHKS, CDR2 YYEKEE (reference sequence). This CDR3 is CASSLGFPGTNTEAFF. The DNA for the CDR3 is TGTGCCAGCAGCTTGGGATTTCCGGGGACGAACACTGAAGCTTTCTTT.

The rearrangement links TRBV7-9 to TRBJ2-1; a weak D match, TRBD2 (5 bases). CDR3 length: 15 residues. V lost 1 base and J lost 0, with 7 bases in between. The germline CDR1 and CDR2 sequences are SEHNR and FQNEAQ (reference sequence). The CDR3 loop reads CASSLGTYSYNEQFF. CDR3 bases: TGTGCCAGCAGCTTAGGGACTTACTCCTACAATGAGCAGTTCTTC.

CDR3 DNA: TGTGCCAGTACCAGGGCAGGGTCCTATGGCTACACCTTC. This sequence encodes CASTRAGSYGYTF. The V and J genes are TRBV19 and TRBJ1-2; tentative D call: TRBD1 (5 bases). The CDR3 consists of 13 residues. CDR1 LNHDA and CDR2 SQIVND come from the germline V gene (reference sequence). V lost 7 bases and J 4 bases, leaving 13 bases between the germline ends.

By sample share, this clone is medium-sized (0.01 to 0.1%). The chain uses TRBV6-1 and TRBJ1-5; D unclear. Germline CDR1 reads MNHNS; CDR2 reads SASEGT. The CDR3 consists of 11 residues. V gave up 8 bases and J gave up 1 base, with 3 bases separating them. The CDR3 coding sequence is TGTGCCAGCGGGAGCAATCAGCCCCAGCATTTT. Its translation: CASGSNQPQHF.

This sequence joins TRBV4-1 and TRBJ2-2; 7 bases agree with TRBD2. V was clipped by 4 bases and J by 0 bases; unmatched bases: 8. The CDR3 runs 17 residues. Germline-derived CDR1 and CDR2 are MGHRA and YSYEKL. The CDR3 loop is CASSRPTAGTNTGELFF. The CDR3, as DNA: TGCGCCAGCAGCCGGCCCACAGCGGGAACGAACACCGGGGAGCTGTTTTTT.

This chain links TRBV7-2 with TRBJ2-2, with 8 nucleotides matching TRBD2. There are 19 residues in the CDR3. The V gene end was trimmed by 2 bases and the J gene end by 4 bases; junction bases not matched to a gene: 15. Germline V gives CDR1 SGHTA, CDR2 FQGNSA. CDR3 sequence (DNA): TGTGCCAGCAGCTTACGCGGTCACTCCGCGGGAGGTTCCACCGGGGAGCTGTTTTTT. Protein product: CASSLRGHSAGGSTGELFF. Drawing the rest from reference TRBV7-2 and TRBJ2-2, the complete variable domain is GAGVSQSPSNKVTEKGKDVELRCDPISGHTALYWYRQSLGQGLEFLIYFQGNSAPDKSGLPSDRFSAERTGGSVSTLTIQRTQQEDSAVYLCASSLRGHSAGGSTGELFFGEGSRLTVL.

The chain is built from TRBV7-2 and TRBJ2-7; 10 nucleotides agree with TRBD2. Germline trimming cut 3 bases from V and 1 base from J; bases unmatched to any gene: 15. Germline lookup yields CDR1 SGHTA and CDR2 FQGNSA. There are 19 residues in the CDR3. The CDR3 region has the DNA TGTGCCAGCAGCTTTCGCCGATTTGCTAGCGGGAGCACGTCCTACGAGCAGTACTTC. Translation: CASSFRRFASGSTSYEQYF. Using reference TRBV7-2 and TRBJ2-7 for the parts outside the CDR3, the full variable domain is GAGVSQSPSNKVTEKGKDVELRCDPISGHTALYWYRQSLGQGLEFLIYFQGNSAPDKSGLPSDRFSAERTGGSVSTLTIQRTQQEDSAVYLCASSFRRFASGSTSYEQYFGPGTRLTVT.

This clone appeared once. V and J are TRBV7-9 and TRBJ2-7, with D perhaps given as TRBD1 or TRBD2 (5 bases each). Germline CDR1 and CDR2: SEHNR and FQNEAQ (reference sequence). This CDR3 has 14 amino acids. Between the trimmed V and J ends, which lost 2 bases and 7 bases, there was a span of 15 bases. The CDR3 DNA is TGTGCCAGCAGCTTATCCGGGGCCGTGGGGGAGCAGTACTTC. The encoded protein is CASSLSGAVGEQYF. The complete variable domain, with remaining parts taken from reference TRBV7-9 and TRBJ2-7, reads DTGVSQNPRHKITKRGQNVTFRCDPISEHNRLYWYRQTLGQGPEFLTYFQNEAQLEKSRLLSDRFSAERPKGSFSTLEIQRTEQGDSAMYLCASSLSGAVGEQYFGPGTRLTVT.

The rearrangement joins TRBV5-4 to TRBJ1-1, with D possibly being TRBD1 (6 bases). The CDR3 is 14 amino acids. Trimming left V 4 bases short and J 4 bases short, with 14 bases between. The germline CDR1 and CDR2 sequences are SGHNT and YYREEE (reference sequence). The CDR3: CASSLREGGTEAFF. The CDR3, as DNA: TGTGCCAGCAGCCTCAGAGAGGGGGGCACTGAAGCTTTCTTT.